The clone carrying this T cell receptor beta chain was observed a single time. This sample was included in a study of shared clonotypes between healthy human individuals. CDR3 length: 14 residues. Per germline, CDR1 SEHNR and CDR2 FQNEAQ (reference sequence). With 4 bases removed from V and 7 bases from J, the gap between germline ends came to 17 bases. Each sorted subset replicate got 200 ng genomic DNA, roughly 27,000 genomes. Here immunoSEQ multiplex PCR was the method, and the copy in TCRdb shows in-frame clones only, minus some. This table holds under 1,100,000 clones, around 75% found once. This clonotype was sampled from a man aged 18-30 years in good health. The V call is TRBV7-9, the J call TRBJ2-7; a possible D gene is TRBD2 (6 bases). What was sequenced was memory CD4+ T cells sorted from blood. Subset defined: CD45RA-negative fraction. CDR3 DNA: TGTGCCAGCAGCTCTAGCCAGGGACTTGGAGAGCAGTACTTC. Translating gives CASSSSQGLGEQYF. Looking up the rest from reference TRBV7-9 and TRBJ2-7 gives the full variable domain: DTGVSQNPRHKITKRGQNVTFRCDPISEHNRLYWYRQTLGQGPEFLTYFQNEAQLEKSRLLSDRFSAERPKGSFSTLEIQRTEQGDSAMYLCASSSSQGLGEQYFGPGTRLTVT.